This entry describes one T cell receptor beta chain. Its target is not known. Given a much more abundant clone one base away, this may be a read error. This sample was taken from a study of molecular identifiers for immune sequencing clone quantification. The CDR3 extends over 15 amino acids. Germline CDR1 reads SEHNR; CDR2 reads FQNEAQ (reference sequence). Between the trimmed V and J ends, which lost 5 bases and 8 bases, there was a span of 19 bases. Study-wide points: Barcode collisions between identical TCR molecules could shrink estimates of highly expanded clone sizes.

Methods described previously, with TCR primers listed, were used for bulk TCR libraries. TCRdb re-analysed the PCR reads in MiXCR, keeping a single row per CDR3 protein. The sample includes about 630,000 distinct CDR3 sequences, about 25% seen only once; the top ten take about 0.73%. The naive CD8 libraries originated from between 20,000 and 1,000,000 sorted cells and drew on 10%, 30% or 50% RNA. Sorting recovered naive CD8 T cells on a CD8+CD4-CCR7+CD45RA+ profile. The sequenced sample consisted of naive CD8+ T cells from blood, with Jurkat cell RNA spiked in. As to subset: FACS-sorted CD8+CD4-CCR7+CD45RA+ naive T cells. The chain joins TRBV7-9 to TRBJ2-4; D not certain. The receptor was isolated from a human donor in good health. Some libraries in this study had Jurkat cell RNA spiked in. DNA of the CDR3: TGTGCCAGCAGCCCCCCCAGGTTTGGTGGGGACATTCAGTACTTC. This sequence encodes CASSPPRFGGDIQYF.